The present entry profiles one T cell receptor beta chain with its context. The data stem from a study of blood T cells in healthy people across ages. Trimming cost V 5 bases and J 3 bases, with 16 bases left between them. CDR1 SGHTA and CDR2 FQGNSA come from the germline V gene. The CDR3 sequence is 15 residues long. Primed by a sample-barcoded 5' primer and a J-beta primer mix, a second PCR proceeded for about 6 to 12 cycles. TCRdb re-derived calls from the 5' RACE reads in MiXCR, one entry per CDR3 protein. The data show more than 750,000 distinct CDR3 sequences, with roughly 28% seen just once and around 9.6% held by the top ten. These data are also associated with another study on T cells of mothers and their children. That work states: Slightly, though not significantly, more overlap was seen in related than in unrelated mother-child pairs. Researchers found no T cell clones that were persistent and microchimeric.

V gene TRBV7-2 combines with J gene TRBJ2-5; D may correspond to TRBD1 or TRBD2 (5 bases each). The sequencing input was blood. The sequence was obtained from a woman between 35 and 50 years old in good health. CDR3 DNA: TGTGCCAGCAGCCACGGGACGGGGTTTGAAGAGACCCAGTACTTC. Its protein product is CASSHGTGFEETQYF.